Listed below are T cell receptor beta chains from one sample, sequenced in a study of T cells in Graves' hyperthyroidism and ophthalmopathy. From the multiplex PCR reads, TCRdb called clonotypes with MiXCR, one entry per CDR3 protein. Counted here are nearly 750,000 distinct CDR3 sequences, around 40% occurring once; the ten biggest clones make up about a third. Sequenced: blood. These receptors all come from a woman in her 40s with Graves' hyperthyroidism. CDR3s include the opening cysteine and the closing phenylalanine or tryptophan. D genes are given only for firm matches. Clone size appears in some rows only: once, few, many, or a class for an expanded clone.

d_gene	j_gene	abundance	v_gene	CDR3nt	CDR3aa
.	TRBJ2-7	few	TRBV7-9	TGTGCCAGCAGCCAGGTCCCGGGCGGCTACGAGCAGTACTTC	CASSQVPGGYEQYF
.	TRBJ2-3	.	TRBV19	TGTGCCAGTAGTATGACTGCGGGGATCTCAGATACGCAGTATTTT	CASSMTAGISDTQYF
.	TRBJ2-5	.	TRBV24-1	TGTGCCATCGCACAGGGATCCTCGCCGACCCAGTACTTC	CAIAQGSSPTQYF
TRBD1	TRBJ1-3	.	TRBV10-1	TGTGCCAGCTCACCATTCCTGGACAGGGGGACACCTGGAAACACCATATATTTT	CASSPFLDRGTPGNTIYF
.	TRBJ1-6	.	TRBV6-5	TGTGCCAGCAGTTATTTCGGGACACAGAATTCACCCCTCCACTTT	CASSYFGTQNSPLHF
TRBD1	TRBJ1-1	many	TRBV10-3	TGTGCCAAACGACAGGGGGCGGACACTGAAGCTTTCTTT	CAKRQGADTEAFF
TRBD1	TRBJ1-1	.	TRBV7-2	TGTGCCAGCAGCTGGATTACAGGGGGATGGACTGGCACTGAAGCTTTCTTT	CASSWITGGWTGTEAFF
.	TRBJ2-7	many	TRBV5-1	TGCGCCAGCAGCCCAGAGGCCGGGGCCTCGTCCTACGAGCAGTACTTC	CASSPEAGASSYEQYF
TRBD2	TRBJ2-7	few	TRBV9	TGTGCCAGCAGCTTGACTAGCGGGAGGGGAGCCTACGAGCAGTACTTC	CASSLTSGRGAYEQYF
.	TRBJ1-3	many	TRBV6-5	TGTGCCAGCAGTTCGACAGAGTCTGGAAACACCATATATTTT	CASSSTESGNTIYF
TRBD1	TRBJ1-1	many	TRBV6-5	TGTGCCAGCAGTTACGAACAGGGGGCTTCTGAAGCTTTCTTT	CASSYEQGASEAFF